The 21 T cell receptor beta chains below were found in one sample sequenced in a study of early T cells in non-severe SARS-CoV-2 infection. TCRdb re-called the 5' RACE reads through MiXCR, storing one row per CDR3 protein. The sample carries some 81,000 distinct CDR3 sequences, about 9.6% recorded once. What was sequenced was whole blood. Every receptor here comes from an adult who was a healthcare worker with PCR-confirmed SARS-CoV-2 infection or an uninfected control (not recorded which).

There are many counts of this clonotype. The V gene is TRBV12-3 or TRBV12-4, the J gene TRBJ2-5; perhaps TRBD2 as D (6 bases). The CDR3 loop spans 15 amino acids. The ends were cut back, 4 bases at V and 5 bases at J, with 17 bases in the middle. CDR3 protein: CASSSGILARETQYF. DNA of the CDR3: TGTGCCAGCAGTTCGGGAATCCTAGCGAGGGAGACCCAGTACTTC.

As to this clonotype: A much bigger clone sits one base away, suggesting this may be a read error. The chain links TRBV7-9 to TRBJ2-3; no clear D. The end of the DNA is better explained by TRBJ1-5, so the J call may be wrong. This CDR3 is built from 15 residues. Germline assignment: CDR1 SEHNR and CDR2 FQNEAQ (reference sequence). The CDR3 loop is CASSLASFSTDTQHF. The DNA of the CDR3 is TGTGCCAGCAGCTTAGCTAGCTTCAGCACAGATACGCAGCATTTT.

This clonotype was recorded at least ten times. The CDR3 nucleotides read TGTGCCAGCAGTTCGTGGACAGGCCAGAACACTGAAGCTTTCTTT. Residues: CASSSWTGQNTEAFF. The chain is built from TRBV28 and TRBJ1-1; TRBD1 matches 7 bases. The V gene end was trimmed by 4 bases and the J gene end by 1 base; junction bases not matched to a gene: 6. CDR3 length: 15 residues. Germline-derived CDR1 and CDR2 are MDHEN and SYDVKM.

The sample holds many counts of this clonotype. In nucleotides, the CDR3 is TGTGCCAGCAGCCGAACCGGGACTAGCGGTAGCACAGATACGCAGTATTTT. Its translation: CASSRTGTSGSTDTQYF. This chain joins TRBV6-6 and TRBJ2-3; the match to TRBD2 covers 11 bases. The CDR3 covers 17 residues. Germline CDR1 MNHNY, CDR2 SVGAGI (reference sequence). The J segment lost 0 bases and the V segment lost 6 bases, leaving 8 bases of the junction unmatched.

Ten or more counts support this clonotype. V is TRBV27 and J is TRBJ1-2; D perhaps matches TRBD1 (5 bases). Germline V gene lookup returns CDR1 MNHEY and CDR2 SMNVEV (reference sequence). Deletions cut 6 bases from V and 8 bases from J, with 16 bases between. The CDR3 extends over 13 amino acids. The CDR3 region has the DNA TGTGCCAGCAGGCGGGACGCCTTTGGAGGCTACACCTTC. This encodes CASRRDAFGGYTF.

The chain recombines TRBV6-5 with TRBJ2-1, with TRBD2 matching 10 bases. This CDR3 contains 16 residues. Germline V gene lookup returns CDR1 MNHEY and CDR2 SVGAGI. V lost 5 bases and J lost 7; bases outside the gene matches: 11. This CDR3 reads CASSTNSGRALNEQFF. Here the CDR3 DNA reads TGTGCCAGCAGTACAAACAGCGGGAGGGCCTTAAATGAGCAGTTCTTC.

This clonotype was observed at least ten times. The rearrangement joins TRBV19 to TRBJ2-7; D perhaps matches TRBD2 (6 bases). This CDR3 has 15 residues. CDR1 and CDR2 from the germline V gene are LNHDA and SQIVND (reference sequence). The V gene lost 5 bases and the J gene lost 0 bases, with 14 bases spanning the gap. The CDR3 reads CASSVSGDFSYEQYF. The CDR3 DNA follows: TGTGCCAGTAGTGTCTCGGGAGACTTCTCCTACGAGCAGTACTTC.

This clonotype was detected many times. The chain joins TRBV12-3 or TRBV12-4 to TRBJ2-7; 10 nucleotides line up with TRBD2. CDR3 length: 15 amino acids. Trimming took 7 bases from V and 2 from J; bases not matched to a gene: 8. The CDR3 DNA is TGTGCCAGCACCCCAAGCGGGAGGGCTACCTACGAGCAGTACTTC. It codes for CASTPSGRATYEQYF.

This clonotype has only a few counts. The chain links TRBV5-1 to TRBJ2-2; D possibly matches TRBD1 or TRBD2 (5 bases each). The CDR3 extends over 15 amino acids. CDR1 SGHRS and CDR2 YFSETQ come from the germline V gene. V gave up 0 bases and J gave up 9 bases, with 15 bases separating them. DNA for the CDR3: TGCGCCAGCAGCTTGGGAGGGGTCAGGAACCGGGAGCTGTTTTTT. It codes for CASSLGGVRNRELFF. The complete variable domain, with remaining parts taken from reference TRBV5-1 and TRBJ2-2, reads KAGVTQTPRYLIKTRGQQVTLSCSPISGHRSVSWYQQTPGQGLQFLFEYFSETQRNKGNFPGRFSGRQFSNSRSEMNVSTLELGDSALYLCASSLGGVRNRELFFGEGSRLTVL.

This clonotype has a count of ten or more. The chain employs TRBV5-1 and TRBJ2-6; no clear D. Germline loops: CDR1 SGHRS, CDR2 YFSETQ. Trimming removed 2 bases from V and 0 bases from J, with 3 bases in between. The CDR3 runs to 14 residues. The CDR3 DNA reads TGCGCCAGCAGCTTTTTCTCTGGGGCCAACGTCCTGACTTTC. Protein: CASSFFSGANVLTF.

In its sample, this clonotype was seen a few times. The chain employs TRBV3-1 and TRBJ2-3, with 11 bases fitting TRBD2. V shed 3 bases and J 2 bases; nucleotides not matched to a gene: 4. The germline CDR1 and CDR2 sequences are LGHDT and YNNKEL (reference sequence). This CDR3 has 16 amino acids. CDR3 coding DNA: TGTGCCAGCAGCCACGGGGGACTAGCGGACACAGATACGCAGTATTTT. It yields the protein CASSHGGLADTDTQYF.

The sample holds many counts of this clonotype. The chain uses TRBV28 and TRBJ2-6, with D unresolved. The ends were cut back, 3 bases at V and 0 bases at J, with 9 bases in the middle. This CDR3 has 16 amino acids. The germline CDR1 and CDR2 sequences are MDHEN and SYDVKM. CDR3: CASSFGQFSGANVLTF. The CDR3 bases are TGTGCCAGCAGTTTTGGGCAGTTCTCTGGGGCCAACGTCCTGACTTTC.

This clonotype was observed at least ten times. The rearrangement links TRBV28 to TRBJ2-5; either TRBD1 or TRBD2 may fit D (6 bases each). Trimming pared 4 bases from V and 5 bases from J, leaving 17 bases between. CDR1 is MDHEN, CDR2 SYDVKM, per germline. The CDR3 is 15 residues long. CDR3 DNA sequence: TGTGCCAGCAGTTCCCCCGGGGGCCACCGGGAGACCCAGTACTTC. Translation gives CASSSPGGHRETQYF.

This clonotype came up many times. This chain connects TRBV19 to TRBJ2-2; D remains unclear. The CDR3 runs to 13 residues. Between the trimmed V and J ends, which lost 5 bases and 3 bases, there was a span of 7 bases. The germline gives CDR1 LNHDA, CDR2 SQIVND (reference sequence). The CDR3 loop reads CASSGYYTGELFF. The CDR3 DNA is TGTGCCAGTAGTGGCTATTACACCGGGGAGCTGTTTTTT.

This clonotype was seen only a few times. CDR3 in DNA: TGTGCCAGCAGTTTCAAGAATTCACCCCTCCACTTT. This gives the protein CASSFKNSPLHF. This chain links TRBV28 with TRBJ1-6; D is unresolved. CDR1 and CDR2 from the germline V gene are MDHEN and SYDVKM. V lost 3 bases and J lost 7, with 4 bases in between. This CDR3 is 12 amino acids long.

The rearrangement links TRBV4-1 to TRBJ1-2; D remains unclear. CDR1 and CDR2 from the germline V gene are MGHRA and YSYEKL. Between the trimmed V and J ends, which lost 3 bases and 5 bases, there was a span of 19 bases. CDR3 size: 16 residues. CDR3 loop: CASSQPQKSHRYGYTF. The CDR3 DNA sequence: TGCGCCAGCAGCCAGCCCCAGAAGAGTCACCGATATGGCTACACCTTC.

This clonotype was detected ten times or more. The CDR3 protein is CASRNAGTGNEKLFF. The DNA for the CDR3 is TGTGCCAGCAGAAATGCCGGGACAGGGAACGAAAAACTGTTTTTT. This chain uses TRBV28 with TRBJ1-4, with 9 bases that match TRBD1. Germline lookup yields CDR1 MDHEN and CDR2 SYDVKM. The CDR3 contains 15 residues. Trimming at V came to 6 bases and at J to 8 bases, leaving 10 bases not matched to a gene.

This clonotype qualifies as medium-sized. CDR3 sequence reads: CASSEWGELFF. The CDR3 bases are TGTGCCAGCAGTGAATGGGGGGAGCTGTTTTTT. The chain employs TRBV6-1 and TRBJ2-2, with D hard to call. The V end was cut by 2 bases, the J end by 8 bases, with 3 bases between. Germline CDR1 and CDR2: MNHNS and SASEGT. The CDR3 spans 11 residues.

Of note for this clonotype: Being one base from a much bigger clone, this may be a read error. The gene calls are TRBV7-3 and TRBJ2-2; tentative D call: TRBD1 (6 bases). CDR1 and CDR2 (germline): SGHTA, FQGTGA. This CDR3 is built from 14 residues. The CDR3 is CVSSSTGNTGELFF. CDR3 DNA: TGTGTCAGCAGCTCGACAGGGAACACCGGGGAGCTGTTTTTT.

This clonotype was detected ten times or more. The junction does not match germline at one end; this may be a read error. The gene calls are TRBV20-1 and TRBJ2-1; 8 nucleotides align to TRBD2. Germline loops: CDR1 DFQATT, CDR2 SNEGSKA (reference sequence). This CDR3 has 15 amino acids. The CDR3 DNA follows: TGCAGTGCCAGAGGCGCAGCGGGAGTTAAGAATGAGCAGTTCTTC. Amino acid sequence: CSARGAAGVKNEQFF.

As to this clonotype: A much larger clone lies a single base off, so this may be a read error. V gene TRBV7-9 combines with J gene TRBJ1-4; a weak D match, TRBD1 (5 bases). The CDR3 is made up of 17 amino acids. Trimming cost V 3 bases and J 0 bases, with 14 bases left between them. Germline CDR1 SEHNR, CDR2 FQNEAQ (reference sequence). The CDR3: CASSFSETVATNEKLFF. The CDR3 bases are TGTGCCAGCAGCTTTTCGGAGACAGTTGCAACTAATGAAAAACTGTTTTTT.